These 22 T cell receptor beta chains originate from one sample sequenced in a study of read filtering for tumor transcriptome and immune sequencing. This library used approximately 0.4 ug RNA and molecular barcoded adaptors spanning alpha/delta and beta/gamma chains. In TCRdb, the reads were re-called with MiXCR into one record per CDR3 protein. The repertoire includes about 93,000 distinct CDR3 sequences, roughly 21% of them detected once, and over 9.5% sits in the top ten. Sequenced material: a population of CD138-negative cells sorted from bone marrow. The receptors were sampled from a donor over 35 with multiple myeloma.

This clonotype was detected ten times or more. CDR3 amino acids: CASSLITSPYEQYF. CDR3 in DNA: TGTGCCAGCAGTTTAATAACATCCCCCTACGAGCAGTACTTC. The chain combines TRBV28 with TRBJ2-7; no clear D. The ends were cut back, 2 bases at V and 2 bases at J, with 10 bases in the middle. CDR3 length equals 14 residues. The germline gives CDR1 MDHEN, CDR2 SYDVKM. The whole variable domain, remainder taken from reference TRBV28 and TRBJ2-7, is DVKVTQSSRYLVKRTGEKVFLECVQDMDHENMFWYRQDPGLGLRLIYFSYDVKMKEKGDIPEGYSVSREKKERFSLILESASTNQTSMYLCASSLITSPYEQYFGPGTRLTVT.

As to this clonotype: A far bigger clonotype differs at one base, so this is likely a read error. V gene TRBV12-3 or TRBV12-4 combines with J gene TRBJ2-1; D not certain. The CDR3 sequence is 13 residues long. As DNA, the CDR3 is TGTGCCAGCAGGGTCTTATCCTACAATGGGCAGTTCTTC. Its translation: CASRVLSYNGQFF.

The sample holds many counts of this clonotype. V is TRBV10-3 and J is TRBJ2-5, with D unclear. CDR3 length: 14 amino acids. With 0 bases removed from V and 0 bases from J, the gap between germline ends came to 5 bases. Germline V gives CDR1 ENHRY, CDR2 SYGVKD. CDR3 region: CAISESQYQETQYF. CDR3 sequence (DNA): TGTGCCATCAGTGAGTCGCAGTACCAAGAGACCCAGTACTTC.

This clonotype was found many times. The chain carries TRBV25-1 and TRBJ2-2; no clear D gene. V gave up 2 bases and J gave up 8 bases, with 6 bases separating them. The germline gives CDR1 MGHDK, CDR2 SYGVNS. This CDR3 comprises 12 residues. The DNA of the CDR3 is TGTGCCAGCAGTGAAGTAAGAGGGGAGCTGTTTTTT. Protein: CASSEVRGELFF.

This clonotype showed up many times. This chain uses TRBV29-1 with TRBJ2-2; D ambiguous. Germline V lookup: CDR1 SQVTM, CDR2 ANQGSEA. This CDR3 contains 12 residues. The ends were cut back, 5 bases at V and 1 base at J, with 5 bases in the middle. The CDR3 here is CSVSRNTGELFF. The CDR3 DNA follows: TGCAGCGTTTCTCGGAACACCGGGGAGCTGTTTTTT.

This clonotype was seen a few times. The chain carries TRBV19 and TRBJ2-1, with TRBD2 matching over 9 bases. The CDR3 is 20 amino acids. Germline CDR1 is LNHDA and CDR2 is SQIVND (reference sequence). V trimming: 7 bases; J trimming: 0 bases; junction bases outside the gene matches: 19. Written as DNA, the CDR3 is TGTGCCAGTAAACCCCGTGGTAGCGGGGGACACCTCTTCTCCTACAATGAGCAGTTCTTC. Amino acids: CASKPRGSGGHLFSYNEQFF.

Concerning this clonotype itself: One end of the junction does not line up with germline, which may come from a read error. The chain is built from TRBV5-1 and TRBJ2-1; either TRBD1 or TRBD2 may fit D (5 bases each). Germline CDR1 SGHRS, CDR2 YFSETQ. The CDR3 is 15 amino acids. The CDR3 region is CASSSSPGPYNEQSF. The CDR3 region has the DNA TGCGCCAGCAGTTCTAGTCCGGGGCCCTACAATGAGCAGTCTTTC.

This clonotype was recorded at least ten times. The chain is built from TRBV7-9 and TRBJ2-6; 7 positions agree with TRBD1. This CDR3 is built from 21 residues. The V gene's germline CDR1 is SEHNR and CDR2 FQNEAQ (reference sequence). Germline trimming cut 2 bases from V and 0 bases from J; bases unmatched to any gene: 16. In DNA form, the CDR3 reads TGTGCCAGCAGCTTATGGGTTGGCAGAGGGGGCGTTGGCTCTGGGGCCAACGTCCTGACTTTC. This codes for CASSLWVGRGGVGSGANVLTF.

The rearrangement links TRBV29-1 to TRBJ1-1, with no clear D. This CDR3 region has 13 residues. V gave up 4 bases and J gave up 3 bases, with 12 bases separating them. Germline V CDR1 and CDR2: SQVTM, ANQGSEA. The CDR3, as DNA: TGCAGCGTTGGTGGCAGGTTGGACACTGAAGCTTTCTTT. Amino acids: CSVGGRLDTEAFF. Filled out from reference TRBV29-1 and TRBJ1-1, the complete variable domain reads SAVISQKPSRDICQRGTSLTIQCQVDSQVTMMFWYRQQPGQSLTLIATANQGSEATYESGFVIDKFPISRPNLTFSTLTVSNMSPEDSSIYLCSVGGRLDTEAFFGQGTRLTVV.

The genes are TRBV20-1 and TRBJ1-1; D is undetermined. Per germline, CDR1 DFQATT and CDR2 SNEGSKA (reference sequence). The CDR3 length is 14 residues. The V end lost 6 bases, the J end lost 0 bases, and 14 bases lay between the germline ends. The CDR3: CSAFTNMLNTEAFF. The CDR3, as DNA: TGCAGTGCGTTCACAAATATGTTGAACACTGAAGCTTTCTTT.

This clonotype was found many times. This chain connects TRBV28 to TRBJ2-7, with 7 bases aligning to TRBD1. The CDR3 is made up of 15 amino acids. In germline, CDR1 is MDHEN, CDR2 SYDVKM. The ends lost 7 bases at V and 6 bases at J; junction bases unmatched: 15. CDR3 residues: CASNNFGQALSEQYF. CDR3 sequence (DNA): TGTGCCAGCAATAATTTCGGACAGGCTCTCTCCGAGCAGTACTTC.

This clonotype appeared many times. The J gene is TRBJ2-3, the V gene TRBV6-5, with D tentatively TRBD2 (6 bases). The CDR3 is 15 amino acids. CDR1 is MNHEY, CDR2 SVGAGI, per germline. V was trimmed by 2 bases and J by 1 base, leaving 10 bases between them. CDR3 residues: CASSYARGGTDTQYF. The CDR3 nucleotides are TGTGCCAGCAGTTACGCGCGGGGTGGCACAGATACGCAGTATTTT.

V is TRBV6-2 or TRBV6-3 and J is TRBJ1-5, with D uncertain. Trimming shortened V by 2 bases and J by 2 bases, and 13 bases separated the two germline ends. Germline loops: CDR1 MNHEY, CDR2 SVGEGT. This CDR3 contains 16 residues. In DNA, the CDR3 is TGTGCCAGCAGTTACGAGGCGGGAAAGGGCAATCAGCCCCAGCATTTT. Its translation is CASSYEAGKGNQPQHF.

This clonotype was seen many times. The rearrangement uses TRBV7-2 and TRBJ1-4; TRBD1 is a possible D gene (5 bases). V dropped 5 bases and J dropped 7 bases, with 11 bases sitting between them. Germline V lookup: CDR1 SGHTA, CDR2 FQGNSA. CDR3 length: 13 residues. The CDR3 nucleotides are TGTGCCAGCAGCCCTCGCGGGGGTGAAAAACTGTTTTTT. Protein sequence: CASSPRGGEKLFF. Drawing the rest from reference TRBV7-2 and TRBJ1-4, the complete variable domain is GAGVSQSPSNKVTEKGKDVELRCDPISGHTALYWYRQSLGQGLEFLIYFQGNSAPDKSGLPSDRFSAERTGGSVSTLTIQRTQQEDSAVYLCASSPRGGEKLFFGSGTQLSVL.

This clonotype came up many times. The CDR3 region is CASSPALNTEAFF. For the CDR3, the DNA is TGTGCCAGCAGCCCCGCACTGAACACTGAAGCTTTCTTT. The chain carries TRBV18 and TRBJ1-1; D gene ambiguous. Deletions cut 8 bases from V and 0 bases from J, with 10 bases between. The CDR3 consists of 13 residues. Germline assignment: CDR1 KGHSH and CDR2 LQKENI.

In its sample, this clonotype was seen many times. The V call is TRBV29-1, the J call TRBJ2-3, with D perhaps assigned TRBD1 or TRBD2 (5 bases each). The CDR3 length is 13 residues. Trimming cost V 7 bases and J 0 bases, with 11 bases left between them. Germline-derived CDR1 and CDR2 are SQVTM and ANQGSEA. CDR3 sequence: CSATGGSTDTQYF. The CDR3, as DNA: TGCAGCGCCACTGGGGGAAGCACAGATACGCAGTATTTT.

This clonotype was seen at least ten times. This chain connects TRBV4-1 to TRBJ1-1; D unresolved. Trimming removed 0 bases from V and 7 bases from J, with 9 bases in between. Per germline, CDR1 MGHRA and CDR2 YSYEKL. CDR3 size: 13 residues. The chain's CDR3 is CASSQDYRLEAFF. DNA of the CDR3: TGCGCCAGCAGCCAAGATTACCGCCTTGAAGCTTTCTTT.

There are many counts of this clonotype. The genes are TRBV3-1 and TRBJ2-3, with 7 bases identical to TRBD1. CDR3 length: 14 amino acids. Trimming at V came to 10 bases and at J to 5 bases, leaving 12 bases not matched to a gene. The germline gives CDR1 LGHDT, CDR2 YNNKEL (reference sequence). CDR3 sequence: CATQNRGAKDTQYF. Written as DNA, the CDR3 is TGTGCCACACAAAACAGGGGAGCCAAAGATACGCAGTATTTT.

About this clonotype itself: This clone may be a read error of a much larger clone one base away. This chain joins TRBV5-6 and TRBJ1-5; D perhaps matches TRBD1 (5 bases). The germline V gene encodes CDR1 SGHDT and CDR2 YYEEEE. The CDR3 extends over 15 amino acids. The CDR3 DNA reads as TGTGCCAGCAGCTTGTTTGGACATAGCAATCAGCCCAAGCATTTT. This translates into CASSLFGHSNQPKHF.

This clonotype occurred many times. The chain combines TRBV5-1 with TRBJ2-3, with a weak D call TRBD1 (5 bases). V was shortened by 5 bases and J by 0 bases, with 10 bases between the two germline ends. The CDR3 spans 14 residues. Per the germline V gene, CDR1 is SGHRS and CDR2 is YFSETQ. The CDR3 sequence is CASRGRASTDTQYF. As DNA, the CDR3 is TGCGCCAGCAGGGGCAGGGCGAGCACAGATACGCAGTATTTT.

Worth noting for this clonotype: A read error is the likely source, as a far larger clone sits one nucleotide away. The chain uses TRBV7-2 and TRBJ2-1; the D gene is possibly TRBD2 (6 bases). With 5 bases removed from V and 1 base from J, the gap between germline ends came to 12 bases. The germline CDR1 and CDR2 sequences are SGHTA and FQGNSA. The CDR3 has 15 amino acids. CDR3 loop: CASSLGRGSYNEQFF. The DNA for the CDR3 is TGTGCCAGCAGCCTAGGACGGGGGTCCTACAATGAGCAGTTCTTC.

This clonotype occurred many times. This rearrangement joins TRBV2 to TRBJ2-2; D ambiguous. The CDR3 consists of 15 residues. Germline V lookup: CDR1 SNHLY, CDR2 FYNNEI. V was cut by 3 bases and J by 7 bases, with 15 bases left in between. CDR3 bases: TGTGCCAGCAGTGAGGGTGTGTCCCGAGGCGGGGAGCTGTTTTTT. Its translation is CASSEGVSRGGELFF.